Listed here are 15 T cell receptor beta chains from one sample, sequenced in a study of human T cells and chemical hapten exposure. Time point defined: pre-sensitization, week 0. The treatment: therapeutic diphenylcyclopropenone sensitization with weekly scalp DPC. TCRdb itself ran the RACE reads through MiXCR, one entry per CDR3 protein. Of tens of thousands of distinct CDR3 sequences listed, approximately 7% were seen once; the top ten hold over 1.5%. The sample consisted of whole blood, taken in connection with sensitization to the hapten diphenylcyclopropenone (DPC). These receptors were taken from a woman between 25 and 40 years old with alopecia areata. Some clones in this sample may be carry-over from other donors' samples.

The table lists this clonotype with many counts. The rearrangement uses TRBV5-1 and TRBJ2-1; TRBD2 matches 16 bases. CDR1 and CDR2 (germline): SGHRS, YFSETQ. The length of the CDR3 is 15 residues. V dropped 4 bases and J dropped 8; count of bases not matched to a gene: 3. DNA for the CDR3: TGCGCCAGCAGCGTTGGGACTAGCGGGGGGGATGAGCAGTTCTTC. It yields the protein CASSVGTSGGDEQFF.

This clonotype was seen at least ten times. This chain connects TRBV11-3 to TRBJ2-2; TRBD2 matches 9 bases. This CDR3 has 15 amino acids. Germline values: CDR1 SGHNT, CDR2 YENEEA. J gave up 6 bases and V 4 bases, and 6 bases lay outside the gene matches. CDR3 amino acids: CASSSPGLAPGELFF. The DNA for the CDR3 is TGTGCCAGCAGCTCTCCGGGACTAGCTCCCGGGGAGCTGTTTTTT.

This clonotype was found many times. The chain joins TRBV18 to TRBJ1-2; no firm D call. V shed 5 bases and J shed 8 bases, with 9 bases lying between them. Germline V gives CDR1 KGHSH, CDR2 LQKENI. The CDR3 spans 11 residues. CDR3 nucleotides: TGTGCCAGCTCAGCTCTGGAAGGCTACACCTTC. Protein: CASSALEGYTF.

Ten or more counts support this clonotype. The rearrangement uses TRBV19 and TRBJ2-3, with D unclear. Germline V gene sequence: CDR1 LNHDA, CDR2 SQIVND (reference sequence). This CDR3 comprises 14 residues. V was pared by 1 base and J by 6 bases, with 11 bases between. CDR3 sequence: CASSIASSLDTQYF. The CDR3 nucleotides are TGTGCCAGTAGTATAGCGTCTAGTCTCGATACGCAGTATTTT.

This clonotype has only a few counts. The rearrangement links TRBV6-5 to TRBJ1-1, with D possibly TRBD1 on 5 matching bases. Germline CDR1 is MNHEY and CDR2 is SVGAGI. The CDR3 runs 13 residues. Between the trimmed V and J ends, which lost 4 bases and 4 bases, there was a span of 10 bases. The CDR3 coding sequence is TGTGCCAGCAGTTTTCGGGGGGGCACTGAAGCTTTCTTT. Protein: CASSFRGGTEAFF.

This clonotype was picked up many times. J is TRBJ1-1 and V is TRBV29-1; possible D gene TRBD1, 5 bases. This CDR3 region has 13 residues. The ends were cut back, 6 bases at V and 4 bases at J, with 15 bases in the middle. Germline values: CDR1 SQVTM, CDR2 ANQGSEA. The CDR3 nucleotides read TGCAGCGTATTAATCCCGGGACTCACTGAAGCTTTCTTT. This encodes CSVLIPGLTEAFF.

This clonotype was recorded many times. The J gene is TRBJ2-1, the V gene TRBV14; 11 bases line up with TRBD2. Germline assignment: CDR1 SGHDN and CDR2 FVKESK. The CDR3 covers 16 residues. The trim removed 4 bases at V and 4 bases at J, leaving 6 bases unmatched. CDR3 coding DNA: TGTGCCAGCAGCCTAACTAGCGGGGGACCATACAATGAGCAGTTCTTC. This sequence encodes CASSLTSGGPYNEQFF.

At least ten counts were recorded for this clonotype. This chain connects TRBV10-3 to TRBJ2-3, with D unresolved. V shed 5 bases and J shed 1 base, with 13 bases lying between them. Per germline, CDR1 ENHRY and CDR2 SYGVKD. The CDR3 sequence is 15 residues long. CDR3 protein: CAISQGPEGTDTQYF. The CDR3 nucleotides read TGTGCCATCAGTCAAGGGCCTGAGGGCACAGATACGCAGTATTTT.

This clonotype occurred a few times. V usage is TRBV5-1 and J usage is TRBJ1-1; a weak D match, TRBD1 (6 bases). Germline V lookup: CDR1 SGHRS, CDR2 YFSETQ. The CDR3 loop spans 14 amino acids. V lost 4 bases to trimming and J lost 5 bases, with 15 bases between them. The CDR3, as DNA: TGCGCCAGCAGCCCAGAGGGGAGGGGGACTGAAGCTTTCTTT. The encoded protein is CASSPEGRGTEAFF.

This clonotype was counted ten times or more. The CDR3: CASSHEGRNYGYTF. The CDR3 DNA reads TGCGCCAGCAGCCATGAGGGGCGAAACTATGGCTACACCTTC. The V call is TRBV4-1, the J call TRBJ1-2; TRBD1 might be the D (5 bases). The CDR3 consists of 14 residues. Germline CDR1 reads MGHRA; CDR2 reads YSYEKL. The V and J ends lost 3 bases and 2 bases respectively, with 10 bases between them.

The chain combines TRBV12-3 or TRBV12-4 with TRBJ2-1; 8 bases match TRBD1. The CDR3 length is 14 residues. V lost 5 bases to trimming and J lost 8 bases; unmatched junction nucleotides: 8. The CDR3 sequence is CASSPGTGIYEQFF. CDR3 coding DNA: TGTGCCAGCAGTCCCGGGACAGGCATTTATGAGCAGTTCTTC.

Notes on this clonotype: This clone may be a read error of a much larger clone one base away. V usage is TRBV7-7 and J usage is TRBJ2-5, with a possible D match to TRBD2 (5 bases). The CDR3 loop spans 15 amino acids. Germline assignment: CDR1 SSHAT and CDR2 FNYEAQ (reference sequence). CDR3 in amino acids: CASSLEGGLRETQYF. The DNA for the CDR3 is TGTGCTAGCAGCTTAGAAGGAGGCCTTAGAGAGACCCAGTACTTC.

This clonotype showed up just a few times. The CDR3 reads CAGTGGHEQYF. The CDR3, as DNA: TGTGCCGGAACAGGGGGACACGAGCAGTACTTC. This chain uses TRBV6-1 with TRBJ2-7, with 8 bases that match TRBD1. The J segment lost 5 bases and the V segment lost 11 bases, leaving 5 bases of the junction unmatched. From germline, CDR1 is MNHNS and CDR2 SASEGT. The length of the CDR3 is 11 residues.

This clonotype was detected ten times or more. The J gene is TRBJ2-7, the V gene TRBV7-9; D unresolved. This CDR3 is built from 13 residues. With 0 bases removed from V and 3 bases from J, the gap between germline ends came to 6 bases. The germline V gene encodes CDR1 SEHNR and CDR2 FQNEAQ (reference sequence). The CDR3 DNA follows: TGTGCCAGCAGCTTAGCGCCGCTCTACGAGCAGTACTTC. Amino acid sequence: CASSLAPLYEQYF. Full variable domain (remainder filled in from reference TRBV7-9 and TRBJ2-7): DTGVSQNPRHKITKRGQNVTFRCDPISEHNRLYWYRQTLGQGPEFLTYFQNEAQLEKSRLLSDRFSAERPKGSFSTLEIQRTEQGDSAMYLCASSLAPLYEQYFGPGTRLTVT.

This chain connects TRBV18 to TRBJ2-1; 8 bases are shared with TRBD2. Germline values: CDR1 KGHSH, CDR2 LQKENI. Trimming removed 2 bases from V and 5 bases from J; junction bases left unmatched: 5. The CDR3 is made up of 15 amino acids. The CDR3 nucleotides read TGTGCCAGCTCACCAACTAGCGGAGATAACAATGAGCAGTTCTTC. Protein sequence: CASSPTSGDNNEQFF.